A single sample is the source of the 32 T cell receptor beta chains below, sequenced in a study of blood T cells in healthy people across ages. A J-beta primer mix and a sample-barcoded 5' primer were used in a second PCR of about 7 to 12 cycles. TCRdb redid the calling of the 5' RACE reads with MiXCR, one entry per CDR3 protein. Among about 640,000 distinct CDR3 sequences listed, roughly 50% were seen once. Sequencing was performed on blood. These receptors all come from a man between 60 and 70 years old in good health.

The chain couples TRBV20-1 to TRBJ2-4; perhaps D is TRBD1 or TRBD2 (5 bases each). Deletions cut 3 bases from V and 1 base from J, with 22 bases between. Per germline, CDR1 DFQATT and CDR2 SNEGSKA (reference sequence). The CDR3 consists of 18 residues. The CDR3 coding sequence is TGCAGTGCTAGGCGCCCCCTTGGGGGTGGGGTGGCCAAAAACATTCAGTACTTC. Translation gives CSARRPLGGGVAKNIQYF.

This chain uses TRBV6-1 with TRBJ2-3; tentative D call: TRBD1 (6 bases). CDR3 length: 14 amino acids. V was cut by 7 bases and J by 0 bases, with 11 bases left in between. In germline, CDR1 is MNHNS, CDR2 SASEGT. DNA for the CDR3: TGTGCCAGCAACCTGGACAGAAGCACAGATACGCAGTATTTT. This translates into CASNLDRSTDTQYF.

V is TRBV4-1 and J is TRBJ2-1; TRBD1 matches at 9 bases. Unmatched junction bases numbered 8, after V lost 3 bases and J lost 8 bases. Germline V gene lookup returns CDR1 MGHRA and CDR2 YSYEKL. The CDR3 is 15 residues long. The chain's CDR3 is CASSHRDREHDEQFF. DNA of the CDR3: TGCGCCAGCAGCCACCGGGACAGGGAGCACGATGAGCAGTTCTTC.

At least ten counts were recorded for this clonotype. The CDR3 is CASNRRGDTEAFF. The DNA for the CDR3 is TGTGCCAGCAACCGGCGGGGGGACACTGAAGCTTTCTTT. The chain joins TRBV6-6 to TRBJ1-1; weak D call: TRBD1 (5 bases). The length of the CDR3 is 13 residues. The ends were cut back, 7 bases at V and 3 bases at J, with 12 bases in the middle. Germline CDR1 is MNHNY and CDR2 is SVGAGI (reference sequence).

The rearrangement uses TRBV15 and TRBJ2-1; 9 bases match TRBD1. This CDR3 is built from 17 residues. Germline V gene lookup returns CDR1 LNHNV and CDR2 YYDKDF (reference sequence). With V trimmed by 0 bases and J by 5 bases, 8 bases remained unmatched. CDR3 sequence (DNA): TGTGCCACCAGCAGAGAATTGGGACAGGGAACTGACAATGAGCAGTTCTTC. This gives the protein CATSRELGQGTDNEQFF.

This clonotype was observed a few times. The chain carries TRBV29-1 and TRBJ2-5, with D possibly called TRBD1 or TRBD2 (5 bases each). The CDR3 loop spans 11 amino acids. The germline V gene has CDR1 SQVTM and CDR2 ANQGSEA. V was clipped by 7 bases and J by 5 bases, with 11 bases between them. The CDR3 DNA is TGCAGCGGTGGCTGGGGGGAGACCCAGTACTTC. This encodes CSGGWGETQYF.

There are a few counts of this clonotype. The genes are TRBV20-1 and TRBJ1-2, with D unclear. Between the trimmed V and J ends, which lost 2 bases and 6 bases, there was a span of 13 bases. The CDR3 is 13 residues long. The germline V gene encodes CDR1 DFQATT and CDR2 SNEGSKA (reference sequence). The CDR3 protein is CSARKAGRDGYTF. DNA of the CDR3: TGCAGTGCTAGAAAGGCGGGGAGGGATGGCTACACCTTC.

V usage is TRBV10-3 and J usage is TRBJ2-7, with D maybe TRBD2 (5 bases). The CDR3 extends over 16 amino acids. CDR1 is ENHRY and CDR2 is SYGVKD in the germline V gene. Trimming shortened V by 0 bases and J by 4 bases, and 16 bases separated the two germline ends. The CDR3 nucleotides read TGTGCCATCAGTGAGTCTGAGGACGGCGGCGGGTACGAGCAGTACTTC. Its translation: CAISESEDGGGYEQYF.

The chain carries TRBV27 and TRBJ1-4; a possible D gene is TRBD1 (6 bases). The CDR3 is made up of 15 amino acids. V gave up 9 bases and J gave up 2 bases, with 16 bases separating them. Per germline, CDR1 MNHEY and CDR2 SMNVEV (reference sequence). CDR3 coding DNA: TGTGCCAGTAGACCTATTACAGGGACTAATGAAAAACTGTTTTTT. Protein product: CASRPITGTNEKLFF.

This rearrangement joins TRBV5-4 to TRBJ2-1; 12 bases are shared with TRBD2. V lost 7 bases to trimming and J lost 4 bases; unmatched junction nucleotides: 9. This CDR3 has 16 amino acids. Germline assignment: CDR1 SGHNT and CDR2 YYREEE (reference sequence). The CDR3 reads CASSLAGGPSYNEQFF. The DNA of the CDR3 is TGTGCCAGCTCACTAGCGGGGGGACCGAGTTACAATGAGCAGTTCTTC.

This rearrangement joins TRBV2 to TRBJ1-1; no reliable D call. The CDR3 covers 14 residues. Germline V lookup: CDR1 SNHLY, CDR2 FYNNEI. V dropped 7 bases and J dropped 5 bases, with 17 bases sitting between them. The CDR3 sequence is CASTLRPSATEAFF. As DNA, the CDR3 is TGTGCCAGCACACTTCGTCCCTCGGCGACTGAAGCTTTCTTT.

J is TRBJ2-5 and V is TRBV25-1, with D hard to call. There are 13 residues in the CDR3. In germline, CDR1 is MGHDK, CDR2 SYGVNS. Trimming removed 4 bases at V and 0 bases at J, with 6 bases between. In DNA form, the CDR3 reads TGTGCCAGCAGTGGGCTACACCAAGAGACCCAGTACTTC. It encodes CASSGLHQETQYF.

This clonotype was seen more than once but under ten times. V usage is TRBV29-1 and J usage is TRBJ2-1, with D perhaps TRBD1 (6 bases). The germline CDR1 and CDR2 sequences are SQVTM and ANQGSEA. V lost 7 bases and J lost 0, with 10 bases in between. This CDR3 has 13 residues. In DNA, the CDR3 is TGCAGCGGCAGGACAGACTCCTACAATGAGCAGTTCTTC. Its protein is CSGRTDSYNEQFF.

This sequence joins TRBV5-6 and TRBJ1-4, with D hard to call. This CDR3 region has 16 residues. Germline-derived CDR1 and CDR2 are SGHDT and YYEEEE. Trimming took 4 bases from V and 3 from J, leaving 16 bases between them. The CDR3 loop reads CASSRSGRLPNEKLFF. CDR3 DNA: TGTGCCAGCAGCCGTTCGGGCAGGCTCCCTAATGAAAAACTGTTTTTT.

V and J are TRBV3-1 and TRBJ2-3, with D possibly TRBD2 on 7 matching bases. CDR3 length: 15 residues. Germline V gene sequence: CDR1 LGHDT, CDR2 YNNKEL (reference sequence). V dropped 3 bases and J dropped 1 base, with 11 bases sitting between them. In nucleotides, the CDR3 is TGTGCCAGCAGCCAGGGGGGGGCGGGCACAGATACGCAGTATTTT. This sequence encodes CASSQGGAGTDTQYF.

The V call is TRBV7-9, the J call TRBJ1-6; 8 nucleotides align to TRBD1. The CDR3 has 15 amino acids. The germline gives CDR1 SEHNR, CDR2 FQNEAQ (reference sequence). V shed 4 bases, J shed 10 bases, and the junction held 9 bases outside the gene matches. CDR3 sequence reads: CASSSGQVMQSPLHF. The CDR3 bases are TGTGCCAGCAGCTCGGGACAGGTCATGCAGTCACCCCTCCACTTT. Full variable domain (remainder filled in from reference TRBV7-9 and TRBJ1-6): DTGVSQNPRHKITKRGQNVTFRCDPISEHNRLYWYRQTLGQGPEFLTYFQNEAQLEKSRLLSDRFSAERPKGSFSTLEIQRTEQGDSAMYLCASSSGQVMQSPLHFGNGTRLTVT.

DNA for the CDR3: TGTGCCAGCCACCAGGGTGGCGACGAGCAGTACTTC. The encoded protein is CASHQGGDEQYF. The rearrangement links TRBV7-9 to TRBJ2-7; possible D gene TRBD1, 5 bases. V lost 8 bases and J lost 5, with 13 bases in between. The CDR3 runs to 12 residues. Germline CDR1 and CDR2: SEHNR and FQNEAQ (reference sequence).

The chain carries TRBV10-3 and TRBJ2-7, with D possibly being TRBD1 (5 bases). The CDR3 loop spans 13 amino acids. V was cut by 7 bases and J by 0 bases, with 10 bases left in between. From germline, CDR1 is ENHRY and CDR2 SYGVKD. CDR3 bases: TGTGCCATCACGGCGGACACCTCCTACGAGCAGTACTTC. It specifies CAITADTSYEQYF.

V gene TRBV20-1 combines with J gene TRBJ1-2; 11 nucleotides agree with TRBD1. The germline V gene encodes CDR1 DFQATT and CDR2 SNEGSKA (reference sequence). V lost 5 bases, J lost 4 bases, and 6 bases stayed unmatched. CDR3 size: 14 residues. This chain's CDR3 is CSARTGGAGYGYTF. The CDR3 nucleotides read TGCAGTGCTCGGACAGGGGGCGCGGGCTATGGCTACACCTTC.

V usage is TRBV9 and J usage is TRBJ2-5; TRBD2 matches at 10 bases. The DNA end favors TRBJ2-7, so the J call may be wrong. The length of the CDR3 is 17 residues. Germline CDR1 is SGDLS and CDR2 is YYNGEE. CDR3 residues: CASSVGASGGMDPEQYF. CDR3 nucleotides: TGTGCCAGCAGCGTAGGGGCTAGCGGGGGAATGGATCCCGAGCAGTACTTC.

Note on this clonotype: The junction departs from germline at one end; a sequencing error may be responsible. CDR3 in amino acids: CASSPAVQSYGHTF. CDR3 coding DNA: TGTGCCAGCTCACCAGCGGTCCAGTCCTATGGCCACACCTTC. The V gene is TRBV18, the J gene TRBJ1-2; no definite D call. This CDR3 has 14 residues. Germline CDR1 reads KGHSH; CDR2 reads LQKENI.

This clonotype was found a few times. This sequence joins TRBV20-1 and TRBJ1-2; D uncertain. CDR1 is DFQATT, CDR2 SNEGSKA, per germline (reference sequence). The CDR3 has 12 residues. V lost 7 bases to trimming and J lost 4 bases, with 13 bases between them. The CDR3 DNA is TGCAGTGTTTCAATCCTGGGCTATGGCTACACCTTC. This encodes CSVSILGYGYTF.

The rearrangement uses TRBV7-9 and TRBJ1-1; D remains unclear. The CDR3 loop spans 12 amino acids. Trimming removed 5 bases from V and 0 bases from J, with 4 bases in between. Germline V lookup: CDR1 SEHNR, CDR2 FQNEAQ (reference sequence). In DNA, the CDR3 is TGTGCCAGCAGCGATATGAACACTGAAGCTTTCTTT. This gives the protein CASSDMNTEAFF.

This chain joins TRBV27 and TRBJ2-1; D may correspond to TRBD1 or TRBD2 (5 bases each). Germline V gives CDR1 MNHEY, CDR2 SMNVEV (reference sequence). CDR3 length equals 16 residues. V dropped 6 bases and J dropped 0 bases, with 15 bases sitting between them. The CDR3 region has the DNA TGTGCCAGCAGCCGATTCCCAGGGAGCTCCTACAATGAGCAGTTCTTC. Translation: CASSRFPGSSYNEQFF.

A few counts support this clonotype. This chain links TRBV9 with TRBJ2-5; D is unclear. Germline V gene lookup returns CDR1 SGDLS and CDR2 YYNGEE. Trimming removed 4 bases at V and 5 bases at J, with 9 bases between. The CDR3 loop spans 12 amino acids. DNA of the CDR3: TGTGCCAGCAGCCCCTCAGAGGAGACCCAGTACTTC. The encoded protein is CASSPSEETQYF.

In DNA, the CDR3 is TGCAGCGCAGATCAGAACACTGAAGCTTTCTTT. This sequence encodes CSADQNTEAFF. V gene TRBV29-1 combines with J gene TRBJ1-1; D unresolved. Germline loops: CDR1 SQVTM, CDR2 ANQGSEA. V was shortened by 7 bases and J by 1 base, with 7 bases between the two germline ends. The CDR3 is 11 amino acids.

For the CDR3, the DNA is TGTGCCAGCAGCCCGAGCCCTACAGGGACCCTTGGTACTTTCTTT. It translates to CASSPSPTGTLGTFF. V and J are TRBV3-1 and TRBJ1-1, with D perhaps TRBD1 (6 bases). V gave up 4 bases and J gave up 12 bases, with 24 bases separating them. The germline gives CDR1 LGHDT, CDR2 YNNKEL (reference sequence). The CDR3 spans 15 residues.

The rearrangement links TRBV5-1 to TRBJ2-5; 10 bases map to TRBD1. J lost 1 base, V lost 4 bases, and 4 bases had no gene match. Germline CDR1 is SGHRS and CDR2 is YFSETQ. CDR3 length: 15 amino acids. CDR3 loop: CASSGTGATQETQYF. In DNA, the CDR3 is TGCGCCAGCAGCGGGACAGGGGCCACCCAAGAGACCCAGTACTTC.

This clonotype was counted a few times. V usage is TRBV9 and J usage is TRBJ2-5; D ambiguous. Trimming cost V 0 bases and J 4 bases, with 13 bases left between them. CDR3 length: 15 residues. CDR1 is SGDLS, CDR2 YYNGEE, per germline. CDR3 region: CASSVGAESRETQYF. The CDR3 DNA sequence: TGTGCCAGCAGCGTAGGGGCGGAATCTCGAGAGACCCAGTACTTC.

The CDR3, as DNA: TGTGCCAGCAGCCAAGTTGAAGGAACTGAAGCTTTCTTT. Translating gives CASSQVEGTEAFF. The V call is TRBV3-1, the J call TRBJ1-1; no reliable D call. V dropped 1 base and J dropped 5 bases, with 8 bases sitting between them. There are 13 residues in the CDR3. From germline, CDR1 is LGHDT and CDR2 YNNKEL (reference sequence).

CDR3 loop: CASSLANGANTEAFF. The CDR3 nucleotides read TGCGCCAGCAGCTTGGCCAACGGCGCGAACACTGAAGCTTTCTTT. V gene TRBV5-1 combines with J gene TRBJ1-1, with D unresolved. CDR1 and CDR2 (germline): SGHRS, YFSETQ. The CDR3 contains 15 residues. V lost 0 bases, J lost 1 base, and 10 bases lay in between.

The V and J genes are TRBV9 and TRBJ2-1; 7 bases align to TRBD1. Germline V gene lookup returns CDR1 SGDLS and CDR2 YYNGEE. CDR3 size: 13 residues. The J segment lost 10 bases and the V segment lost 3 bases, leaving 7 bases of the junction unmatched. The CDR3 is CASSGTEGGEQFF. Here the CDR3 DNA reads TGTGCCAGCAGCGGAACTGAAGGGGGCGAGCAGTTCTTC.